This T cell receptor beta chain is drawn from a study of T cell responses to AZD1222 COVID-19 vaccine (dated by TCRdb to 2020 to 2023). At the level of the whole study: TCR sequencing was performed for 230 to 250 trial participants, of whom 200 to 210 were given two doses of AZD1222 and around 25 were given two doses of MenACWY control vaccine. Trial participants were enrolled into age subgroups of 18-55, 56-69 and 70-plus years, which contained 148, 28 and 57 TCR-sequenced participants, respectively.

The CDR3 regions of human TCRbeta chains were subjected to immunosequencing. The authors processed their data as follows. TCRs in the repertoires were compared against a reference library of SARS-CoV-2-specific TCRs that had been generated with the MIRA antigen-specificity platform. Breadth meant the fraction of unique TCRs that were SARS-CoV-2-associated, whereas depth meant the fraction of total T cells that were SARS-CoV-2-associated. Using the MIRA data, each spike-specific TCR was mapped to the spike region that the TCR reacts to and placed in a CD4 or CD8 class. Log10-transformed breadth and depth values were compared by one-way ANOVA with Sidak's multiple comparisons tests. What TCRdb holds here is the immuneACCESS table cut down to in-frame rearrangements. Part of the clones is not present; checked against another copy, under half of the missing clones reflect an unresolved V gene, and the others are unexplained. The D gene and trimming were derived from the DNA, and the V and J assignments and clone size from that table. Here the sample has roughly 150,000 clones; approximately 95% occur a single time. The ten largest clones take up approximately 6.8% of the sample.

Sample time point, as interpreted from the label and publication: about 28 days (+/-7) after the second vaccine dose. AZD1222 recipients given second doses at about 4 weeks or at about 12 weeks were pooled, since spike-specific TCR depth and breadth were not found to differ between the two schedules. Samples from vaccinated people were obtained from the UK trials COV001 and COV002, which included a single-blind randomized controlled phase 2/3 trial of AZD1222 (ChAdOx1 nCoV-19) in healthy adults. Trial participant PBMC samples were collected at day 0 and day 28 after the second dose for TCRbeta chain sequencing. Points on this clone: The clone's antigen remains unknown. Base qualities were left out, and no much larger clone turns up one base away.

The CDR3 has 15 amino acids, counting the end cysteine and phenylalanine. The retained sequence is limited to the CDR3, 45 bases, with the frame set at the first base. CDR1 and CDR2 are read off the germline V gene (reference sequence) as LNHDA and SQIVND. At the junction V is shortened by 6 bases and J by 0 bases; bases outside the gene matches: 3. What the research found in general, with its limitations: Most participants were white British and females outnumbered males, and the authors suggested that clonal diversity may have been underestimated. Conclusions about previously exposed vaccinees were limited because only a handful of AZD1222 recipients were SARS-CoV-2 seropositive at baseline. A significant rise in spike-specific TCR breadth and depth was observed after two AZD1222 doses relative to day 0 and relative to MenACWY recipients. CD4 TCRs associated with the vaccine covered the entire spike protein, and the dominant responses were in regions 160-218 and 743-854. Epitopes outside the regions mutated in the B.1.351 and B.1.1.7 variants were reportedly recognized by nearly half of the unique spike-specific TCRs. The 56-69-year group was small, and its depth increase did not reach significance, likely because of low power. Because no day 14 peak-response samples were available, repertoires were characterized only after the peak T cell response.

Source: peripheral blood, taken 28 days after the second AZD1222 dose. In this chain, TRBV19 is recombined with TRBJ1-5; 9 of the junction bases match TRBD1. This clonotype was obtained from an adult who received the AZD1222 COVID-19 vaccine. The CDR3 region: CASSTGGFSNQPQHF. The nucleotides are TGTGCCAGTAGCACAGGGGGCTTTAGCAATCAGCCCCAGCATTTT.